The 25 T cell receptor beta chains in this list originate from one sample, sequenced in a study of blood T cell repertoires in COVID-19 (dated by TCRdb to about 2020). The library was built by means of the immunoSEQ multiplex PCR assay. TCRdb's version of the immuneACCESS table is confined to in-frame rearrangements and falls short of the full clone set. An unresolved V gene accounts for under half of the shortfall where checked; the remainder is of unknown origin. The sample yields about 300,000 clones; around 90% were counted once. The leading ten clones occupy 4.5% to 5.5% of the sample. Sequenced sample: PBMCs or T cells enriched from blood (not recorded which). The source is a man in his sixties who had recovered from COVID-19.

For the CDR3, the DNA is TGTGCCAGCAGTACTCGGGGTAGCGGGGACTACGAGCAGTACTTC. This sequence encodes CASSTRGSGDYEQYF. The rearrangement links TRBV6-5 to TRBJ2-7; 8 nucleotides line up with TRBD2. The germline CDR1 and CDR2 sequences are MNHEY and SVGAGI. Trimming cost V 5 bases and J 3 bases; bases outside gene matches: 9. This CDR3 has 15 residues.

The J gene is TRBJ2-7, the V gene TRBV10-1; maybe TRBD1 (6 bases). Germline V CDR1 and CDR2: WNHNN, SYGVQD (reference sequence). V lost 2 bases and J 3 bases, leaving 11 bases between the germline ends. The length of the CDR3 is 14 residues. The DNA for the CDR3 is TGCGCCAGCAGTGAGACCGGGACATACTACGAGCAGTACTTC. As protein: CASSETGTYYEQYF.

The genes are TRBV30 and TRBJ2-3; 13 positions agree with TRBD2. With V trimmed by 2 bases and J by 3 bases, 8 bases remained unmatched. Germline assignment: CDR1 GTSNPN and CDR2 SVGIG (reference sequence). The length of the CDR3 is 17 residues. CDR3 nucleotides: TGTGCCTGGAGTTTAGGGACTAGCGGGACAATGACAGATACGCAGTATTTT. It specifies CAWSLGTSGTMTDTQYF.

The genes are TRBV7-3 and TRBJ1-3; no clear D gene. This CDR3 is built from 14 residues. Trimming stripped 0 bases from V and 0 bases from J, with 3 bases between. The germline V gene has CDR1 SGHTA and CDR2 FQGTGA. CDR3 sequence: CASSLTSSGNTIYF. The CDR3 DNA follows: TGTGCCAGCAGCTTAACCAGCTCTGGAAACACCATATATTTT.

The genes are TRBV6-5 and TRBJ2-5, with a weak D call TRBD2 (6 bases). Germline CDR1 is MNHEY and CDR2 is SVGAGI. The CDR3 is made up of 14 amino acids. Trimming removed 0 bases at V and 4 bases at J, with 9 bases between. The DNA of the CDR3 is TGTGCCAGCAGTTACTCAGGAGGGACAGAGACCCAGTACTTC. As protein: CASSYSGGTETQYF.

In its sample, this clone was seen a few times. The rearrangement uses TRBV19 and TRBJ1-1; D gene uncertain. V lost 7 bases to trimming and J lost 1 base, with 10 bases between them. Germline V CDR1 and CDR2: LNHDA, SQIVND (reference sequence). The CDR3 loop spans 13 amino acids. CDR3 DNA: TGTGCCAGTACCTCTCTCCCGAACACTGAAGCTTTCTTT. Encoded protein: CASTSLPNTEAFF.

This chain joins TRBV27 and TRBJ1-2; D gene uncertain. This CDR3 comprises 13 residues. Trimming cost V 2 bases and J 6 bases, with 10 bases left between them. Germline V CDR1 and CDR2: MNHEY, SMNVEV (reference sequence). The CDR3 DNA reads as TGTGCCAGCAGTTTACGGGGTAAAGATGGCTACACCTTC. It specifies CASSLRGKDGYTF.

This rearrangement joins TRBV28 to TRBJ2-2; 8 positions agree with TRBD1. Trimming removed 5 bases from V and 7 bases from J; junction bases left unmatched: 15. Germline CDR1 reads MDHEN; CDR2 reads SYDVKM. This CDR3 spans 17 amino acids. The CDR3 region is CASSPALGQGFGGELFF. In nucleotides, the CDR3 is TGTGCCAGCAGTCCGGCTCTCGGACAGGGATTTGGCGGGGAGCTGTTTTTT. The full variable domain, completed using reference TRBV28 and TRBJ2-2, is DVKVTQSSRYLVKRTGEKVFLECVQDMDHENMFWYRQDPGLGLRLIYFSYDVKMKEKGDIPEGYSVSREKKERFSLILESASTNQTSMYLCASSPALGQGFGGELFFGEGSRLTVL.

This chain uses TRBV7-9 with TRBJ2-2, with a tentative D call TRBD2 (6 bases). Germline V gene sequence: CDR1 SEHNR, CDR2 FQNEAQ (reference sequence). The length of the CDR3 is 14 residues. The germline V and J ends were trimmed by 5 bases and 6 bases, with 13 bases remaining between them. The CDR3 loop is CASSRDSPSGELFF. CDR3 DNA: TGTGCCAGCAGCCGGGACTCTCCCTCCGGGGAGCTGTTTTTT.

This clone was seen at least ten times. The chain's CDR3 is CAWSKNRGYEQYF. The CDR3 coding sequence is TGTGCCTGGAGTAAAAACAGGGGCTACGAGCAGTACTTC. The chain joins TRBV30 to TRBJ2-7, with 7 bases matching TRBD1. J lost 3 bases, V lost 2 bases, and 4 bases had no gene match. The CDR3 loop spans 13 amino acids. Germline V gives CDR1 GTSNPN, CDR2 SVGIG (reference sequence).

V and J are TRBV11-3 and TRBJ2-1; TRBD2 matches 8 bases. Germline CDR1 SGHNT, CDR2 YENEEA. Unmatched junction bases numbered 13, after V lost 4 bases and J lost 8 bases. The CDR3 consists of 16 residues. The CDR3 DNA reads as TGTGCCAGCAGCTCCAAACGTGACGGGAGGGCCGATGAGCAGTTCTTC. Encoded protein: CASSSKRDGRADEQFF.

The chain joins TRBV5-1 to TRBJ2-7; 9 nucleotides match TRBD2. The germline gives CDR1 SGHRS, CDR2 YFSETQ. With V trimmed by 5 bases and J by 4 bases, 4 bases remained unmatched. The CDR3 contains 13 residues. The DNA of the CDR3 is TGCGCCAGCAGGGCTAGCGGGAATTACGAGCAGTACTTC. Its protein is CASRASGNYEQYF. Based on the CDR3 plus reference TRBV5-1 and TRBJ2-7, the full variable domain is KAGVTQTPRYLIKTRGQQVTLSCSPISGHRSVSWYQQTPGQGLQFLFEYFSETQRNKGNFPGRFSGRQFSNSRSEMNVSTLELGDSALYLCASRASGNYEQYFGPGTRLTVT.

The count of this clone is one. CDR3 DNA: TGTGCCAGTAGTCTCAGCGGCAGCTACGAGCAGTACTTC. It codes for CASSLSGSYEQYF. V usage is TRBV19 and J usage is TRBJ2-7; weak D call: TRBD2 (5 bases). V was clipped by 5 bases and J by 3 bases, with 11 bases between them. The germline V gene encodes CDR1 LNHDA and CDR2 SQIVND (reference sequence). This CDR3 comprises 13 residues.

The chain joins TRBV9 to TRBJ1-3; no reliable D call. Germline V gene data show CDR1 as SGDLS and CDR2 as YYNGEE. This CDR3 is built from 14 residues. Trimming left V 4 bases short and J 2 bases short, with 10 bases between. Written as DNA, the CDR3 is TGTGCCAGCAGCTATGACATGGCTGGAAACACCATATATTTT. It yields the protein CASSYDMAGNTIYF.

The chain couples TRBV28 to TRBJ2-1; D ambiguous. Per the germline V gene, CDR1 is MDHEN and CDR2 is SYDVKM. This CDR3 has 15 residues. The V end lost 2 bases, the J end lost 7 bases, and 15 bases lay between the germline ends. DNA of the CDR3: TGTGCCAGCAGTTTAAGAGCTCTCTACGATAATGAGCAGTTCTTC. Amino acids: CASSLRALYDNEQFF.

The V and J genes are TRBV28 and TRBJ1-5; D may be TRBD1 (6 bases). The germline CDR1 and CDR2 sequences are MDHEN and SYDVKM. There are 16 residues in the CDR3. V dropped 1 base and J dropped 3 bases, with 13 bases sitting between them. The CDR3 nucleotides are TGTGCCAGCAGTTTATACGGGGGGCGTAACAATCAGCCCCAGCATTTT. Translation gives CASSLYGGRNNQPQHF.

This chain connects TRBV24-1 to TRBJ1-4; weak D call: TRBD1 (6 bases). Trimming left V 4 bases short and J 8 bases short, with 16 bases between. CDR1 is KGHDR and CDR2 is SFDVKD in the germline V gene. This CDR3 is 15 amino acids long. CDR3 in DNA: TGTGCCACCAGTGACCCGAACAGGGTGGAGGAAAAACTGTTTTTT. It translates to CATSDPNRVEEKLFF.

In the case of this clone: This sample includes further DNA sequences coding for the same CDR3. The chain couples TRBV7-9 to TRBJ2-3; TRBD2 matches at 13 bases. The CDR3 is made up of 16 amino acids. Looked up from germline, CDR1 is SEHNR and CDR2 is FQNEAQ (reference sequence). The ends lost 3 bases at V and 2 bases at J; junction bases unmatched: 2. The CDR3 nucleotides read TGTGCCAGCAGCTTGGGACTAGCGGGATCCACAGATACGCAGTATTTT. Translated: CASSLGLAGSTDTQYF.

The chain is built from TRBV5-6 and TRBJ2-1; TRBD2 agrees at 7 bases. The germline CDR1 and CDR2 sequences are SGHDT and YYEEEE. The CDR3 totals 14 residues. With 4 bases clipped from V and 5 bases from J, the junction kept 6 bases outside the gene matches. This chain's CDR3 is CASSPGDYNNEQFF. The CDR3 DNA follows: TGTGCCAGCAGCCCCGGGGACTATAACAATGAGCAGTTCTTC.

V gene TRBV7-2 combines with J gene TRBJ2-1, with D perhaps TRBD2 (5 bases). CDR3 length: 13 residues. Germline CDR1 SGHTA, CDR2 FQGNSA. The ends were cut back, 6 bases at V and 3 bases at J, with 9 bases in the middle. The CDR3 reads CASSPRDYNEQFF. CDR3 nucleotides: TGTGCCAGCAGTCCACGGGACTACAATGAGCAGTTCTTC.

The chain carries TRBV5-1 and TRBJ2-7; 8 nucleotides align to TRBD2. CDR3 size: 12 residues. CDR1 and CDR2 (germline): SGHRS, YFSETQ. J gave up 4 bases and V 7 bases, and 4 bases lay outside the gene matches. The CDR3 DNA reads TGCGCCAGCCGGGAGGGGAGGTACGAGCAGTACTTC. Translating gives CASREGRYEQYF.

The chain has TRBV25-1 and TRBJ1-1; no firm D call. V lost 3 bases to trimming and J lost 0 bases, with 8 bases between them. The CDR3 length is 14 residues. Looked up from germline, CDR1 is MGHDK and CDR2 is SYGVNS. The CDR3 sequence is CASSDYRVNTEAFF. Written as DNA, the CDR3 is TGTGCCAGCAGTGATTATAGAGTGAACACTGAAGCTTTCTTT.

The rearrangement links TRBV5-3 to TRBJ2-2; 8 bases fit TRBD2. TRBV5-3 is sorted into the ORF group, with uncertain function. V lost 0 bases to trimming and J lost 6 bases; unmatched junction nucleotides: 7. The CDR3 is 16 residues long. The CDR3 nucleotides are TGTGCCAGAAGCTTGGCCGGGGGGGTTGACCCCGGGGAGCTGTTTTTT. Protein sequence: CARSLAGGVDPGELFF.

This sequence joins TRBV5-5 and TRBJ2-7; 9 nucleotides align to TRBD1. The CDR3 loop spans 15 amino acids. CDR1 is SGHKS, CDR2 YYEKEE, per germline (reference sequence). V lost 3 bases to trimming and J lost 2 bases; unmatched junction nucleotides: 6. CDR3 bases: TGTGCCAGCAGCTGGACAGGGGCCATGCCCTACGAGCAGTACTTC. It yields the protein CASSWTGAMPYEQYF.

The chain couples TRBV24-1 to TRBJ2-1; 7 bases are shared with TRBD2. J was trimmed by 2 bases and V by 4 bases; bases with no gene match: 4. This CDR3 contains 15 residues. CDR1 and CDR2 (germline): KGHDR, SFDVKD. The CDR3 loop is CATSDALAAYNEQFF. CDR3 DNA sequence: TGTGCCACCAGTGACGCGCTAGCGGCCTACAATGAGCAGTTCTTC.